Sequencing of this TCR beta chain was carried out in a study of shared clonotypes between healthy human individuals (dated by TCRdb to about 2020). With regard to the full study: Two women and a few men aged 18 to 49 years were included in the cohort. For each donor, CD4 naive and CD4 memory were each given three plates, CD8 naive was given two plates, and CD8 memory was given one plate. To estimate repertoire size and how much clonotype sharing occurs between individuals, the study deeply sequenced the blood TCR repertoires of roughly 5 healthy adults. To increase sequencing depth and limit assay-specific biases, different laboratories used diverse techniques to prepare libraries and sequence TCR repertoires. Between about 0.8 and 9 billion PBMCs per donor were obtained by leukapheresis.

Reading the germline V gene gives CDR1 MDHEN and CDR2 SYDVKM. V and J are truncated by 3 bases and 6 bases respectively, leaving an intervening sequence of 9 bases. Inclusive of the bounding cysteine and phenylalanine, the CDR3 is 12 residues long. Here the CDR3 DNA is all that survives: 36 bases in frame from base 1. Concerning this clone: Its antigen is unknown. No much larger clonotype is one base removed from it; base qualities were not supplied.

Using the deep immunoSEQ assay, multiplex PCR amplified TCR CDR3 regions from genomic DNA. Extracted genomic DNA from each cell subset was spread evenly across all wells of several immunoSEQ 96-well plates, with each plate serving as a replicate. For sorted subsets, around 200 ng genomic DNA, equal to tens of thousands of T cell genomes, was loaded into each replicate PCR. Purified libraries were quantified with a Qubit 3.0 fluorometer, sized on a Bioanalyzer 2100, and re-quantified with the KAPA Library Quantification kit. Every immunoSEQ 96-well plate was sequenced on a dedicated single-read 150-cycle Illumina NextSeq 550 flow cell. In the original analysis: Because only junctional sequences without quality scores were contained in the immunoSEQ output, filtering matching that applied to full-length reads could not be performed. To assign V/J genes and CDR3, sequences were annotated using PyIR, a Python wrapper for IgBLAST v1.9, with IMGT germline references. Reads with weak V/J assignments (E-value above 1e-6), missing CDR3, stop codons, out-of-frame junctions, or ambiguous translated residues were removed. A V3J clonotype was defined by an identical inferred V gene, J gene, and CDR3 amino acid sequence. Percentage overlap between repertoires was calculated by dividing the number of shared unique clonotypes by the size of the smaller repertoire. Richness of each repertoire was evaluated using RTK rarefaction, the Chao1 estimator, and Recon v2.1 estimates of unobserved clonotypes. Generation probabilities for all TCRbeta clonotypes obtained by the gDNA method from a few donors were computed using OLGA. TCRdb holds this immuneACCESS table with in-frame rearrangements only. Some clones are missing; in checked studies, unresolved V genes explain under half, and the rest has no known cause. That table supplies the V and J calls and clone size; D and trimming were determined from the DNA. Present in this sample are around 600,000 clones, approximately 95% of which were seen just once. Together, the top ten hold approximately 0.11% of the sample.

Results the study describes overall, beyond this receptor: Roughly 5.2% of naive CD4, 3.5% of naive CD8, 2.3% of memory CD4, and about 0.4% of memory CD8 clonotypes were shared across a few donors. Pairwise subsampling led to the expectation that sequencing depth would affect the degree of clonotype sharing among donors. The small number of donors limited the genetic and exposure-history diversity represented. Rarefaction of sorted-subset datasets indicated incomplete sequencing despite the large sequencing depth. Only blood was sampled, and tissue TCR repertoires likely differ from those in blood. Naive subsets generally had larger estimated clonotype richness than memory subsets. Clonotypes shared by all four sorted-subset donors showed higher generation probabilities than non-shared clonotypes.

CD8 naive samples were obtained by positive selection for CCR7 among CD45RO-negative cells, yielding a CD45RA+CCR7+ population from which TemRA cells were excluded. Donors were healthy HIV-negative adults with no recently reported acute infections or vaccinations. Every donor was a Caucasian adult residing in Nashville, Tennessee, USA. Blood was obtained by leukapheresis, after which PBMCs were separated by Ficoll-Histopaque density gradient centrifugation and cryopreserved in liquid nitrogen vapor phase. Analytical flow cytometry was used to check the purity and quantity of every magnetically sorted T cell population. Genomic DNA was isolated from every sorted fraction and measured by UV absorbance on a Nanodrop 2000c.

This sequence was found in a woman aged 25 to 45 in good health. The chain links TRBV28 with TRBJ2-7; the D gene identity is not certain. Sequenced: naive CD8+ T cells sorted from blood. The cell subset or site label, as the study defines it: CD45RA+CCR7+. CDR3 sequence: CASSFSTSEQYF. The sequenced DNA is TGTGCCAGCAGTTTTTCGACATCCGAGCAGTACTTC.